The TCR beta chain under discussion was sequenced for a study of cytomegalovirus exposure and HLA in healthy donors. General study results and limits: TCR beta V segments were, for the most part, productive about 87% or about 30% of the time in an earlier analysis.

The study ran its PCR with 60 Vbeta and 13 Jbeta primers. Sequencing was performed with immunoSEQ multiplex PCR; in TCRdb, only in-frame clones are kept and a portion is missing. Its listing shows about 160,000 clones. This CDR3 is built from 15 residues. V trimming: 4 bases; J trimming: 4 bases; junction bases outside the gene matches: 9. The germline CDR1 and CDR2 sequences are SGHTA and FQGTGA. Remarks on this clone: Its matching antigen is unknown.

Sequencing was carried out using PBMCs. V gene TRBV7-3 combines with J gene TRBJ1-1, with 7 bases identical to TRBD1. The TCR comes from a man between 25 and 39 years old in good health and CMV-seronegative. CDR3 protein: CASSSQSAGGTEAFF. DNA for the CDR3: TGTGCCAGCAGCTCCCAGTCGGCAGGGGGCACTGAAGCTTTCTTT.